This entry describes one T cell receptor beta chain. The CDR3 length is 18 residues. Trimming took 0 bases from V and 2 from J, leaving 20 bases between them. Germline V gives CDR1 LGHDT, CDR2 YNNKEL (reference sequence). This sample stems from a study of blood T cell repertoires in COVID-19. At the level of the study: PBMCs, B-cell-depleted T cells, or T cells were the source of the cDNA or gDNA that made up the material.

As processed by the authors: The authors estimated nucleated cell counts from reference gene primer amplification. Profiling relied on immunoSEQ multiplex PCR, and the TCRdb table lists in-frame clones only, not all of them. V, J and clone size derive from that table, while D and trimming were established from the DNA sequence. The sample comprises 150,000 or so clones, 80% of which are singletons, and over 10% rests with the top ten. The V and J genes are TRBV3-1 (or the pseudogene TRBV3-2) and TRBJ2-7; possibly TRBD2 for D (6 bases). The sequence came from a man between 60 and 70 years old with active or convalescent COVID-19. The source material was peripheral blood. The CDR3 reads CASSQEGFFGTATYEQYF. The CDR3 region has the DNA TGTGCCAGCAGCCAAGAGGGCTTTTTCGGGACTGCTACCTACGAGCAGTACTTC.